One sample yielded the 9 T cell receptor beta chains listed below, sequenced in a study of CD8+ T cells in alopecia areata. Extraction of RNA preceded its reverse transcription into cDNA, which served as the sequencing template. Measured with immunoSEQ multiplex PCR; TCRdb has only the in-frame clones, and not every one. The repertoire includes 120,000 or so clones, 47% of them detected once, and about 10% sits in the top ten. Sequenced: NKG2D-low CD8+ T cells sorted from blood. Source of these receptors: a human donor with alopecia areata.

This clone was observed a handful of times. CDR3 in amino acids: CASRRHREAYEQYF. The CDR3 DNA sequence: TGTGCCAGCAGGCGCCACAGGGAGGCCTACGAGCAGTACTTC. The chain employs TRBV6-6 and TRBJ2-7; D may be TRBD1 or TRBD2 (6 bases each). The CDR3 consists of 14 residues. V shed 6 bases and J shed 2 bases, with 14 bases lying between them. Germline CDR1 MNHNY, CDR2 SVGAGI (reference sequence).

The table lists this clone with a few counts. The gene calls are TRBV29-1 and TRBJ1-1; maybe TRBD1 (5 bases). Trimming left V 3 bases short and J 2 bases short, with 13 bases between. CDR1 is SQVTM and CDR2 is ANQGSEA in the germline V gene. The CDR3 has 14 amino acids. The CDR3 DNA sequence: TGCAGCGTTGAGGGGGAGGCGGGAAACACTGAAGCTTTCTTT. This translates into CSVEGEAGNTEAFF.

This clone was observed a handful of times. The chain has TRBV28 and TRBJ2-4, with TRBD2 matching 7 bases. The germline V gene has CDR1 MDHEN and CDR2 SYDVKM. V was clipped by 6 bases and J by 0 bases; unmatched bases: 8. The CDR3 totals 16 residues. The CDR3: CASSVSGMLAKNIQYF. CDR3 DNA: TGTGCCAGCAGCGTCAGCGGGATGCTAGCCAAAAACATTCAGTACTTC.

A few counts support this clone. The gene calls are TRBV28 and TRBJ2-7, with TRBD1 matching 8 bases. J lost 4 bases, V lost 8 bases, and 7 bases had no gene match. This CDR3 comprises 13 residues. Germline CDR1 reads MDHEN; CDR2 reads SYDVKM. CDR3 amino acids: CASGADRVYEQYF. The CDR3 coding sequence is TGTGCCAGCGGGGCGGACAGGGTGTACGAGCAGTACTTC.

The chain carries TRBV29-1 and TRBJ1-3, with D uncertain. Germline V gene sequence: CDR1 SQVTM, CDR2 ANQGSEA. The CDR3 contains 11 residues. Deletions cut 7 bases from V and 1 base from J, with 5 bases between. CDR3 bases: TGCAGCGGGGGTTCTGGAAACACCATATATTTT. Its protein product is CSGGSGNTIYF.

The V gene is TRBV27, the J gene TRBJ2-7; no clear D. Germline V CDR1 and CDR2: MNHEY, SMNVEV (reference sequence). The CDR3 spans 13 residues. V was clipped by 4 bases and J by 3 bases, with 10 bases between them. The CDR3 protein is CASSSDQIYEQYF. DNA for the CDR3: TGTGCCAGCAGTTCCGACCAGATCTACGAGCAGTACTTC.

J is TRBJ2-1 and V is TRBV4-1, with D hard to call. CDR3 length: 13 residues. The ends were cut back, 3 bases at V and 12 bases at J, with 15 bases in the middle. Germline lookup yields CDR1 MGHRA and CDR2 YSYEKL. The CDR3 region has the DNA TGCGCCAGCAGCCAGTTGAAGGGCCATGGGCAGTTCTTC. It encodes CASSQLKGHGQFF.

The genes are TRBV25-1 and TRBJ2-7; 8 bases align to TRBD2. J lost 1 base, V lost 5 bases, and 13 bases had no gene match. Germline V CDR1 and CDR2: MGHDK, SYGVNS. The CDR3 is 17 amino acids. For the CDR3, the DNA is TGTGCCAGCAGTTCACGGGGGGGCGGGAGCAGTTCCTACGAGCAGTACTTC. This encodes CASSSRGGGSSSYEQYF.

This clone has just a few counts. The genes are TRBV29-1 and TRBJ1-1; D might be TRBD1 (5 bases). Trimming removed 6 bases from V and 0 bases from J, with 11 bases in between. CDR1 is SQVTM, CDR2 ANQGSEA, per germline. The CDR3 runs 13 residues. Here the CDR3 DNA reads TGCAGCGTGCGGACAATACTGAACACTGAAGCTTTCTTT. This codes for CSVRTILNTEAFF.